Listed below are T cell receptor beta chains from one sample, sequenced in a study of shared clonotypes between healthy human individuals. TCRdb's table, derived via immunoSEQ multiplex PCR, lists solely in-frame clones and lacks some. The sample carries about 2 million clones, just under 95% recorded once. The specimen sequenced was naive CD8+ T cells sorted from blood. The receptors stem from a man between 18 and 35 years old in good health. CDR3s include the opening cysteine and the closing phenylalanine or tryptophan. The order of the fields is clone size, J gene, D gene, V gene, CDR3 protein, CDR3 DNA. A D gene is named only where the DNA matches it firmly. Only some rows state a clone size, as once, few, many or a class for expanded clones.

. | TRBJ2-1 | . | TRBV7-9 | CASSLAGIYNEQFF | TGTGCCAGCAGCTTAGCAGGAATTTACAATGAGCAGTTCTTC
. | TRBJ2-7 | . | TRBV19 | CASSSASATSYEQYF | TGTGCCAGTAGTAGTGCTAGCGCGACCTCCTACGAGCAGTACTTC
. | TRBJ2-7 | TRBD1 | TRBV5-4 | CASSLGTGSSYEQYF | TGTGCCAGCAGCTTAGGGACAGGGAGCTCCTACGAGCAGTACTTC
. | TRBJ1-2 | . | TRBV4-3 | CASSQGGTAALSYGYTF | TGCGCCAGCAGCCAAGGCGGGACGGCCGCTTTAAGCTATGGCTACACCTTC
. | TRBJ2-6 | . | TRBV5-4 | CASSLDLDGVGSGANVLTF | TGTGCCAGCAGCTTGGATCTGGACGGGGTCGGCTCTGGGGCCAACGTCCTGACTTTC
few | TRBJ2-7 | . | TRBV19 | CASSISDGSHEQYF | TGTGCCAGTAGTATCTCGGACGGATCCCACGAGCAGTACTTC
. | TRBJ2-1 | . | TRBV9 | CASSVGEGGSYNEQFF | TGTGCCAGCAGCGTAGGTGAGGGGGGGTCCTACAATGAGCAGTTCTTC
. | TRBJ2-5 | . | TRBV6-5 | CASSYSMSSMETQYF | TGTGCCAGCAGTTACTCGATGTCAAGCATGGAGACCCAGTACTTC
. | TRBJ2-2 | . | TRBV5-4 | CASSYRENTGELFF | TGTGCCAGCAGCTACCGGGAGAACACCGGGGAGCTGTTTTTT
. | TRBJ1-6 | . | TRBV5-1 | CASSLVSDYSPLHF | TGCGCCAGCAGCTTGGTCTCGGACTATTCACCCCTCCACTTT
. | TRBJ1-1 | TRBD1 | TRBV29-1 | CSVGTGPGTEAFF | TGCAGCGTGGGGACAGGCCCCGGCACTGAAGCTTTCTTT
once | TRBJ2-2 | TRBD1 | TRBV13 | CASSLGQGVTGELFF | TGTGCCAGCAGCCTGGGACAGGGGGTCACCGGGGAGCTGTTTTTT
. | TRBJ1-2 | . | TRBV28 | CASSLPTESHYGYTF | TGTGCCAGCAGTTTACCGACAGAGAGTCACTATGGCTACACCTTC
. | TRBJ2-3 | TRBD2 | TRBV9 | CASSVVPGGPADTQYF | TGTGCCAGCAGCGTAGTGCCGGGAGGGCCTGCAGATACGCAGTATTTT
. | TRBJ2-1 | TRBD1 | TRBV7-9 | CASSSSTGASYNEQFF | TGTGCCAGCAGCTCCTCAACAGGGGCCTCCTACAATGAGCAGTTCTTC
. | TRBJ2-7 | . | TRBV27 | CASSLDPDGAYEQYF | TGTGCCAGCAGCCTAGACCCGGACGGGGCCTACGAGCAGTACTTC
. | TRBJ1-2 | . | TRBV6-1 | CASSDIGVGYGYTF | TGTGCCAGCAGTGATATAGGCGTAGGCTATGGCTACACCTTC
. | TRBJ1-6 | . | TRBV7-9 | CASSLTRQENSPLHF | TGTGCCAGCAGCTTAACAAGACAGGAGAATTCACCCCTCCACTTT
. | TRBJ1-6 | . | TRBV4-1 | CASSQERVGYNSPLHF | TGCGCCAGCAGCCAAGAAAGGGTCGGTTATAATTCACCCCTCCACTTT
. | TRBJ2-1 | TRBD2 | TRBV13 | CASSTSGSKFF | TGTGCCAGCAGCACTAGCGGGAGCAAGTTCTTC
. | TRBJ2-7 | . | TRBV6-5 | CASSYSGASYEQYF | TGTGCCAGCAGTTACTCAGGAGCCTCCTACGAGCAGTACTTC
once | TRBJ2-3 | TRBD2 | TRBV7-6 | CASSGRGTDTQYF | TGTGCCAGCAGCGGGAGGGGCACAGATACGCAGTATTTT